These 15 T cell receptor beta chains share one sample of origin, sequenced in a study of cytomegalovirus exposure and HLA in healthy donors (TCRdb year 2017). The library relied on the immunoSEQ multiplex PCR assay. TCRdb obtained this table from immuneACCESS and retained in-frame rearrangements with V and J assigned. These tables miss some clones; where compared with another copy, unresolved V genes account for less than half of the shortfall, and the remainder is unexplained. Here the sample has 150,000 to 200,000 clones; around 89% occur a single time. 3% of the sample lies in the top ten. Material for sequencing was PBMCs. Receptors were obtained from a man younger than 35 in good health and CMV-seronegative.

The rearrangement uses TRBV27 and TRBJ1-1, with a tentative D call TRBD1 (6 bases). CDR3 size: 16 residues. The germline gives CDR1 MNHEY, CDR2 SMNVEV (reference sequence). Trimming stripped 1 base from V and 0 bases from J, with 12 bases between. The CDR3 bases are TGTGCCAGCAGTTTATTAGTCGGGGACATGAACACTGAAGCTTTCTTT. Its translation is CASSLLVGDMNTEAFF.

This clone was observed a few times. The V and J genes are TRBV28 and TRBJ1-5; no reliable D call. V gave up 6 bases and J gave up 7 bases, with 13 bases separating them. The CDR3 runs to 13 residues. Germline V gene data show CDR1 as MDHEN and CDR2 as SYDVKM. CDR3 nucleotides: TGTGCCAGCAGAACCCGGGGAAACCAGCCCCAGCATTTT. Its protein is CASRTRGNQPQHF. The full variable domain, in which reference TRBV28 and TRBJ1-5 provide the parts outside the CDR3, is DVKVTQSSRYLVKRTGEKVFLECVQDMDHENMFWYRQDPGLGLRLIYFSYDVKMKEKGDIPEGYSVSREKKERFSLILESASTNQTSMYLCASRTRGNQPQHFGDGTRLSIL.

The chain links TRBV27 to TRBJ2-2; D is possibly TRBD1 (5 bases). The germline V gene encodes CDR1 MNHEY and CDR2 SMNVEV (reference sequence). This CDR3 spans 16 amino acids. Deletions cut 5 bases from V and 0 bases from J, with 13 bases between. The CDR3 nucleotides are TGTGCCAGCAGTCCAAACGCAGGGCCGAACACCGGGGAGCTGTTTTTT. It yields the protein CASSPNAGPNTGELFF.

This CDR3 reads CAISGAYAYEQYF. In DNA, the CDR3 is TGTGCCATTAGCGGGGCCTACGCCTACGAGCAGTACTTC. This rearrangement joins TRBV7-9 to TRBJ2-7; 8 bases are a match to TRBD2. The CDR3 loop spans 13 amino acids. V was pared by 10 bases and J by 2 bases, with 7 bases of the junction left unmatched. Germline V CDR1 and CDR2: SEHNR, FQNEAQ (reference sequence).

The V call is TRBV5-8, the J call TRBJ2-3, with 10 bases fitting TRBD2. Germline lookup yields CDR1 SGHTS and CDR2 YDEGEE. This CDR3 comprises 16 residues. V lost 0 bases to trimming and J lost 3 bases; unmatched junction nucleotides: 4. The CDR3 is CASSLVSGGATDTQYF. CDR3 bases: TGTGCCAGCAGCTTGGTCAGCGGGGGGGCTACAGATACGCAGTATTTT.

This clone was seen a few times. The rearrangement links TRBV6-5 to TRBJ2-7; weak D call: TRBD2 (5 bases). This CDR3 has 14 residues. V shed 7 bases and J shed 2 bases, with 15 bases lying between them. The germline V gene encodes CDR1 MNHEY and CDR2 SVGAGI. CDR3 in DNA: TGTGCCAGCACCCCGAACGGGAATACCTACGAGCAGTACTTC. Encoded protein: CASTPNGNTYEQYF.

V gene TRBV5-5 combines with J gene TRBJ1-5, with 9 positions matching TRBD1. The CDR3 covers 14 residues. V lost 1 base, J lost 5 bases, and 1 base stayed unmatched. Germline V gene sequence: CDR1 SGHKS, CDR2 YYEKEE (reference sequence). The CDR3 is CASSLWTGDQPQHF. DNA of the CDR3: TGTGCCAGCAGCTTGTGGACAGGGGATCAGCCCCAGCATTTT.

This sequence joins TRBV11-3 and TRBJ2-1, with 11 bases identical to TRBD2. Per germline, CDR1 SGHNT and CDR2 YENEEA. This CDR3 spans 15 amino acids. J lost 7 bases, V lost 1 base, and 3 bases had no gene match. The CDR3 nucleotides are TGTGCCAGCAGCTTAGGACTAGCGGGGACAAATGAGCAGTTCTTC. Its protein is CASSLGLAGTNEQFF.

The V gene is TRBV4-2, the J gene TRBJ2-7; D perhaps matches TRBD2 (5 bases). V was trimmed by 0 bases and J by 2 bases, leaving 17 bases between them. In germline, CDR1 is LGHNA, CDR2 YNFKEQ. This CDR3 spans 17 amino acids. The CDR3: CASSQDEGSSATYEQYF. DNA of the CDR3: TGTGCCAGCAGCCAAGACGAGGGTAGTAGCGCAACCTACGAGCAGTACTTC.

This CDR3 is CADRRAASNYGYTF. The CDR3 coding sequence is TGTGCTGATCGCAGGGCAGCCTCTAACTATGGCTACACCTTC. This chain joins TRBV2 and TRBJ1-2; D perhaps matches TRBD1 (5 bases). The germline gives CDR1 SNHLY, CDR2 FYNNEI. The CDR3 is 14 residues long.

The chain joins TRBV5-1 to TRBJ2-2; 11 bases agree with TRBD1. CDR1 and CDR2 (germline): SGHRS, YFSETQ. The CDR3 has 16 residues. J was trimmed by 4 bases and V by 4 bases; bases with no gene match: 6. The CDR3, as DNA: TGCGCCAGCAGCCCTACCGGGACAGGGGGCACCGGGGAGCTGTTTTTT. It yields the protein CASSPTGTGGTGELFF.

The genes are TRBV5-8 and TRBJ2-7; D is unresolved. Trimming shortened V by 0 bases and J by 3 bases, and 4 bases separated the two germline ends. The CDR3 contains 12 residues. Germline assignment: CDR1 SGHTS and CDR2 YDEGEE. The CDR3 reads CASSLEYYEQYF. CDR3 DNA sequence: TGTGCCAGCAGCTTGGAATACTACGAGCAGTACTTC.

DNA of the CDR3: TGTGCCATCAGTGCAGATCCGGACAGGAACTATGGCTACACCTTC. As protein: CAISADPDRNYGYTF. J is TRBJ1-2 and V is TRBV10-3; 7 positions agree with TRBD1. The CDR3 runs to 15 residues. CDR1 is ENHRY and CDR2 is SYGVKD in the germline V gene. V was pared by 4 bases and J by 2 bases, with 7 bases of the junction left unmatched.

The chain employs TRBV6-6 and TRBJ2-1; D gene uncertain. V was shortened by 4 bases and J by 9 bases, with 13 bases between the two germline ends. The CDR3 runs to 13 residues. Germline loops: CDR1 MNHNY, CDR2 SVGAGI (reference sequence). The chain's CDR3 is CASSFPRESEQFF. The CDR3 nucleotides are TGTGCCAGCAGTTTCCCGAGAGAATCTGAGCAGTTCTTC.

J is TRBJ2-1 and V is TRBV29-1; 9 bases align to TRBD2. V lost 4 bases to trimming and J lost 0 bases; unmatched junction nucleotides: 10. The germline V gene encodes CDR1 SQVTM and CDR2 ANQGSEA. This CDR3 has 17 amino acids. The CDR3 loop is CSVVVGGGRASYNEQFF. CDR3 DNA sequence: TGCAGCGTTGTAGTCGGGGGCGGGAGGGCCTCCTACAATGAGCAGTTCTTC.